This T cell receptor (beta chain) originates from a study of technical replicates of blood from several donors. Trimming cost V 3 bases and J 7 bases, with 19 bases left between them. Germline-derived CDR1 and CDR2 are MDHEN and SYDVKM. This CDR3 spans 16 amino acids. The assay was immunoSEQ multiplex PCR, and TCRdb's table has in-frame clones only and misses some. The repertoire consists of about 61,000 clones, with about 97% occurring once and the leading ten covering around 0.19%. This clonotype was sampled from a human donor in good health. The sequenced sample was T cells isolated from PBMCs. The V gene is TRBV28, the J gene TRBJ1-5; perhaps TRBD1 as D (5 bases). This CDR3 reads CASSLARVWAMQPQHF. CDR3 nucleotide sequence: TGTGCCAGCAGTTTGGCCAGGGTGTGGGCGATGCAGCCCCAGCATTTT.